Each of the 13 T cell receptor beta chains below was sequenced from the same sample in a study of blood T cell repertoires in COVID-19. Profiling relied on immunoSEQ multiplex PCR, and the TCRdb table lists in-frame clones only, not all of them. The table includes around 120,000 clones, around 80% detected once. The sample comprised peripheral blood. Every receptor here comes from a man between 65 and 85 years old with acute or convalescent COVID-19.

CDR3 region: CAGGRGPIEKLFF. Here the CDR3 DNA reads TGTGCCGGGGGTAGAGGGCCTATTGAAAAACTGTTTTTT. J is TRBJ1-4 and V is TRBV30; D might be TRBD1 (5 bases). Trimming removed 8 bases from V and 7 bases from J, with 17 bases in between. Per germline, CDR1 GTSNPN and CDR2 SVGIG (reference sequence). The CDR3 extends over 13 amino acids.

This chain joins TRBV19 and TRBJ1-5, with TRBD1 identical over 11 bases. The germline gives CDR1 LNHDA, CDR2 SQIVND (reference sequence). The CDR3 covers 15 residues. The trim removed 10 bases at V and 6 bases at J, leaving 11 bases unmatched. The CDR3 DNA sequence: TGTGCCACCTCACCGGGGACAGGGGGATTTCAGCCCCAGCATTTT. Translation gives CATSPGTGGFQPQHF.

There are a few counts of this clone. The genes are TRBV6-5 and TRBJ1-2; 10 bases are a match to TRBD1. The V segment lost 6 bases and the J segment 5 bases; nucleotides outside the gene matches: 3. The CDR3 runs 13 residues. Per the germline V gene, CDR1 is MNHEY and CDR2 is SVGAGI. The CDR3 region is CASRDRGRYGYTF. The CDR3 coding sequence is TGTGCCAGCAGGGACAGGGGGAGGTATGGCTACACCTTC.

The chain has TRBV9 and TRBJ2-7; TRBD2 agrees at 9 bases. Per the germline V gene, CDR1 is SGDLS and CDR2 is YYNGEE. V shed 2 bases, J shed 0 bases, and the junction held 12 bases outside the gene matches. The CDR3 runs 18 residues. DNA of the CDR3: TGTGCCAGCAGCGTGGGGCTAGCGGGGAGATCCAGCTCCTACGAGCAGTACTTC. This sequence encodes CASSVGLAGRSSSYEQYF.

The genes are TRBV3-1 (or the pseudogene TRBV3-2) and TRBJ2-3; weak D call: TRBD2 (6 bases). Germline V gene lookup returns CDR1 LGHDT and CDR2 YNNKEL (reference sequence). The CDR3 has 14 amino acids. Trimming cost V 1 base and J 4 bases, with 9 bases left between them. This CDR3 reads CASSQVPGADTQYF. CDR3 nucleotide sequence: TGTGCCAGCAGCCAAGTGCCGGGGGCAGATACGCAGTATTTT.

The chain employs TRBV28 and TRBJ2-3; 13 positions agree with TRBD2. Germline V gene data show CDR1 as MDHEN and CDR2 as SYDVKM. J was trimmed by 0 bases and V by 6 bases; bases with no gene match: 9. CDR3 length: 18 residues. The CDR3 spells CASSLGTSGDPSTDTQYF. CDR3 sequence (DNA): TGTGCCAGCAGCCTTGGGACTAGCGGGGATCCAAGCACAGATACGCAGTATTTT.

The V call is TRBV6-5, the J call TRBJ2-7; D is possibly TRBD1 (6 bases). Trimming removed 2 bases from V and 4 bases from J, with 9 bases in between. Germline loops: CDR1 MNHEY, CDR2 SVGAGI. This CDR3 has 13 residues. In DNA form, the CDR3 reads TGTGCCAGCAGTTACGGACAGCGGTACGAGCAGTACTTC. It is translated as CASSYGQRYEQYF.

DNA of the CDR3: TGTGCCATCAAGCAGGGTGTAACCGGGGAGCTGTTTTTT. This gives the protein CAIKQGVTGELFF. This chain uses TRBV10-3 with TRBJ2-2; maybe TRBD1 (5 bases). This CDR3 has 13 residues. The V and J ends lost 7 bases and 5 bases respectively, with 11 bases between them. Germline V lookup: CDR1 ENHRY, CDR2 SYGVKD.

The chain recombines TRBV4-2 with TRBJ1-2, with 10 positions matching TRBD1. Trimming removed 1 base from V and 7 bases from J; junction bases left unmatched: 3. Germline loops: CDR1 LGHNA, CDR2 YNFKEQ. The CDR3 is 14 residues long. CDR3 in amino acids: CASSQGQGAFGYTF. CDR3 nucleotide sequence: TGTGCCAGCAGCCAAGGACAGGGGGCGTTTGGCTACACCTTC.

The chain carries TRBV27 and TRBJ1-2, with D possibly being TRBD1 (5 bases). This CDR3 spans 16 amino acids. Germline values: CDR1 MNHEY, CDR2 SMNVEV (reference sequence). V shed 3 bases and J shed 2 bases, with 16 bases lying between them. Here the CDR3 DNA reads TGTGCCAGCAGTTTGACGGGGGGTACAGCAAACTATGGCTACACCTTC. Protein sequence: CASSLTGGTANYGYTF.

The chain couples TRBV19 to TRBJ1-5; D possibly corresponds to TRBD1 (6 bases). Germline V CDR1 and CDR2: LNHDA, SQIVND (reference sequence). The CDR3 length is 14 residues. CDR3 in DNA: TGTGTCCAGGGGTTGGCCTCCGCCAATCAGCCCCAGCATTTT. Translation: CVQGLASANQPQHF.

The chain uses TRBV5-8 and TRBJ2-2; tentatively, D is TRBD1 (6 bases). Germline-derived CDR1 and CDR2 are SGHTS and YDEGEE. This CDR3 contains 14 residues. V was cut by 0 bases and J by 5 bases, with 8 bases left in between. The CDR3: CASSLDGQTGELFF. CDR3 DNA sequence: TGTGCCAGCAGCTTGGACGGACAGACCGGGGAGCTGTTTTTT.

This clone was seen only once. The rearrangement links TRBV10-3 to TRBJ2-1; 7 positions agree with TRBD2. Germline CDR1 and CDR2: ENHRY and SYGVKD. The CDR3 is 14 amino acids. V lost 7 bases, J lost 0 bases, and 3 bases stayed unmatched. The CDR3 DNA reads as TGTGCCATCACCGGGGAGGGCTCCTACAATGAGCAGTTCTTC. Its protein is CAITGEGSYNEQFF.